A single sample gave rise to the 32 T cell receptor beta chains below, sequenced in a study of cytomegalovirus exposure and HLA in healthy donors. PCR employed 60 Vbeta and 13 Jbeta primers. Clones were sequenced by immunoSEQ multiplex PCR, and TCRdb holds only the in-frame ones, with some missing. The sample carries approximately 81,000 clones, 65% to 75% recorded once. Sequencing was carried out using PBMCs. These receptors were collected from a man aged 35 to 55 in good health and CMV-seropositive.

A few counts support this clone. V and J are TRBV5-1 and TRBJ1-1; D is unclear. Trimming shortened V by 2 bases and J by 0 bases, and 5 bases separated the two germline ends. CDR3 length equals 13 residues. Looked up from germline, CDR1 is SGHRS and CDR2 is YFSETQ. CDR3 nucleotide sequence: TGCGCCAGCAGCTTTTACATGAACACTGAAGCTTTCTTT. Translation gives CASSFYMNTEAFF.

Regarding this clone: Germline and junction disagree at one end, which may indicate a read error. The gene calls are TRBV30 and TRBJ2-5; a possible D gene is TRBD2 (6 bases). The germline V gene encodes CDR1 GTSNPN and CDR2 SVGIG (reference sequence). CDR3 length: 14 residues. In DNA, the CDR3 is TGTGTCTGGTCTAGACCGGGAGTCAGGGAGACCCAGTACTTC. Translating it yields CVWSRPGVRETQYF.

The chain is built from TRBV2 and TRBJ2-1; the D gene is possibly TRBD2 (6 bases). Trimming pared 11 bases from V and 7 bases from J, leaving 9 bases between. Germline-derived CDR1 and CDR2 are SNHLY and FYNNEI. The CDR3 contains 10 residues. CDR3 loop: CASRGNEQFF. CDR3 coding DNA: TGTGCCTCCCGGGGGAATGAGCAGTTCTTC.

V usage is TRBV2 and J usage is TRBJ2-7; D gene uncertain. V was clipped by 2 bases and J by 3 bases, with 11 bases between them. CDR3 length: 14 amino acids. The germline CDR1 and CDR2 sequences are SNHLY and FYNNEI. In DNA form, the CDR3 reads TGTGCCAGCAGTGAAATTAGGAGAGGCTACGAGCAGTACTTC. This gives the protein CASSEIRRGYEQYF.

The V and J genes are TRBV28 and TRBJ1-4, with D perhaps matching TRBD1 (5 bases). The CDR3 has 12 residues. Germline V gene lookup returns CDR1 MDHEN and CDR2 SYDVKM. V was shortened by 5 bases and J by 7 bases, with 8 bases between the two germline ends. CDR3 amino acids: CASSGQGEKLFF. The CDR3 DNA is TGTGCCAGCAGTGGGCAGGGTGAAAAACTGTTTTTT.

This rearrangement joins TRBV20-1 to TRBJ2-7, with D maybe TRBD1 (5 bases). The germline CDR1 and CDR2 sequences are DFQATT and SNEGSKA (reference sequence). This CDR3 has 11 amino acids. Trimming removed 6 bases from V and 3 bases from J, with 9 bases in between. The CDR3 here is CSAPDNYEQYF. CDR3 bases: TGCAGTGCGCCGGACAACTACGAGCAGTACTTC.

The chain has TRBV28 and TRBJ1-5; no firm D call. The length of the CDR3 is 15 residues. CDR1 MDHEN and CDR2 SYDVKM come from the germline V gene. Trimming left V 5 bases short and J 2 bases short, with 13 bases between. CDR3 region: CASSPLVSGNQPQHF. The CDR3, as DNA: TGTGCCAGCAGTCCCTTAGTATCGGGCAATCAGCCCCAGCATTTT.

The CDR3, as DNA: TGTGCCAGCACCCCCGGGACAGGGGTTGAAAAACTGTTTTTT. Amino acid sequence: CASTPGTGVEKLFF. The chain joins TRBV2 to TRBJ1-4, with TRBD1 matching over 10 bases. CDR1 is SNHLY, CDR2 FYNNEI, per germline. This CDR3 comprises 14 residues. The V and J ends lost 7 bases and 7 bases, in that order; junction bases with no gene match: 6.

This chain links TRBV15 with TRBJ1-4; tentatively, D is TRBD1 (6 bases). Germline V gives CDR1 LNHNV, CDR2 YYDKDF (reference sequence). CDR3 length: 16 amino acids. The V end lost 4 bases, the J end lost 2 bases, and 14 bases lay between the germline ends. As DNA, the CDR3 is TGTGCCACCAGCATTACTGGAGGACAGACTAATGAAAAACTGTTTTTT. Its translation: CATSITGGQTNEKLFF.

The rearrangement joins TRBV28 to TRBJ1-4; D possibly corresponds to TRBD1 (6 bases). Germline CDR1 and CDR2: MDHEN and SYDVKM. V lost 6 bases to trimming and J lost 7 bases, with 12 bases between them. CDR3 size: 13 residues. The CDR3 reads CASSVGTFEKLFF. The DNA for the CDR3 is TGTGCCAGCAGCGTAGGGACATTTGAAAAACTGTTTTTT.

This clone was picked up one time. The chain employs TRBV29-1 and TRBJ2-5; D gene unclear. This CDR3 contains 13 residues. Trimming removed 3 bases at V and 5 bases at J, with 13 bases between. The germline CDR1 and CDR2 sequences are SQVTM and ANQGSEA. The CDR3 nucleotides are TGCAGCGTTGATTTAGGCCAAGCGGAGACCCAGTACTTC. Translating gives CSVDLGQAETQYF. Combining the CDR3 with reference TRBV29-1 and TRBJ2-5 gives the whole variable domain SAVISQKPSRDICQRGTSLTIQCQVDSQVTMMFWYRQQPGQSLTLIATANQGSEATYESGFVIDKFPISRPNLTFSTLTVSNMSPEDSSIYLCSVDLGQAETQYFGPGTRLLVL.

The genes are TRBV7-2 and TRBJ1-5; 7 bases agree with TRBD1. The CDR3 loop spans 15 amino acids. The junction had 8 bases not matched to a gene; V was cut back by 5 bases and J by 4 bases. Germline loops: CDR1 SGHTA, CDR2 FQGNSA. The CDR3 nucleotides read TGTGCCAGCAGCAAATCGGGGACAGAGAATCAGCCCCAGCATTTT. Residues: CASSKSGTENQPQHF.

This rearrangement joins TRBV5-1 to TRBJ2-7, with 9 bases aligning to TRBD1. The germline gives CDR1 SGHRS, CDR2 YFSETQ. This CDR3 region has 17 residues. V lost 1 base to trimming and J lost 0 bases; unmatched junction nucleotides: 8. The CDR3 nucleotides read TGCGCCAGCAGCTTGCCGGGACAGGGTTTGTTCTCCTACGAGCAGTACTTC. This sequence encodes CASSLPGQGLFSYEQYF.

This chain uses TRBV6-5 with TRBJ1-1; no firm D call. The germline V gene has CDR1 MNHEY and CDR2 SVGAGI. The ends were cut back, 7 bases at V and 1 base at J, with 7 bases in the middle. The CDR3 runs to 12 residues. Here the CDR3 DNA reads TGTGCCAGCATCCGAGAGAACACTGAAGCTTTCTTT. It translates to CASIRENTEAFF.

V is TRBV9 and J is TRBJ2-4, with D unresolved. The CDR3 is 13 amino acids. V shed 3 bases and J shed 3 bases, with 7 bases lying between them. Germline values: CDR1 SGDLS, CDR2 YYNGEE. CDR3 in amino acids: CASSESIKNIQYF. The CDR3 DNA sequence: TGTGCCAGCAGCGAGTCTATCAAAAACATTCAGTACTTC. Complete variable domain (other parts from reference TRBV9 and TRBJ2-4): DSGVTQTPKHLITATGQRVTLRCSPRSGDLSVYWYQQSLDQGLQFLIQYYNGEERAKGNILERFSAQQFPDLHSELNLSSLELGDSALYFCASSESIKNIQYFGAGTRLSVL.

This clone was observed a single time. The rearrangement uses TRBV2 and TRBJ2-1; tentative D call: TRBD1 (6 bases). The CDR3 length is 17 residues. Trimming left V 5 bases short and J 4 bases short, with 21 bases between. CDR1 SNHLY and CDR2 FYNNEI come from the germline V gene. CDR3 nucleotides: TGTGCCAGCAGTCCCGGAGGTAGGGGGTCTTTTTACAATGAGCAGTTCTTC. As protein: CASSPGGRGSFYNEQFF.

For this clone: The same CDR3 also results from other DNA sequences found in this sample. V usage is TRBV9 and J usage is TRBJ2-3, with 11 bases aligning to TRBD2. This CDR3 spans 15 amino acids. J lost 2 bases, V lost 3 bases, and 2 bases had no gene match. From germline, CDR1 is SGDLS and CDR2 YYNGEE. The CDR3 here is CASSAGLADTDTQYF. The CDR3 region has the DNA TGTGCCAGCAGCGCGGGACTAGCGGACACAGATACGCAGTATTTT.

The chain joins TRBV29-1 to TRBJ2-1, with 7 bases identical to TRBD1. The CDR3 spans 15 residues. J was trimmed by 6 bases and V by 1 base; bases with no gene match: 9. The germline V gene has CDR1 SQVTM and CDR2 ANQGSEA. The CDR3 protein is CSVEGIWGQTNEQFF. The CDR3 region has the DNA TGCAGCGTTGAAGGCATCTGGGGACAGACCAATGAGCAGTTCTTC.

The chain employs TRBV19 and TRBJ2-1, with D perhaps TRBD1 (5 bases). This CDR3 contains 12 residues. Germline loops: CDR1 LNHDA, CDR2 SQIVND (reference sequence). Trimming shortened V by 7 bases and J by 7 bases, and 11 bases separated the two germline ends. CDR3 nucleotide sequence: TGTGCCAGTAAAGCCCAGGGTAATGAGCAGTTCTTC. It translates to CASKAQGNEQFF.

The V and J genes are TRBV15 and TRBJ1-5, with 8 nucleotides matching TRBD1. The CDR3 spans 13 residues. V trimming: 3 bases; J trimming: 6 bases; junction bases outside the gene matches: 1. Germline CDR1 reads LNHNV; CDR2 reads YYDKDF (reference sequence). The CDR3 region has the DNA TGTGCCACCAGCAGTACAGGGGGTCAGCCCCAGCATTTT. It specifies CATSSTGGQPQHF.

The rearrangement links TRBV5-1 to TRBJ1-2; D remains unclear. CDR3 length: 14 residues. Per the germline V gene, CDR1 is SGHRS and CDR2 is YFSETQ. Trimming pared 2 bases from V and 0 bases from J, leaving 8 bases between. CDR3 sequence reads: CASSFELANYGYTF. The CDR3 coding sequence is TGCGCCAGCAGCTTTGAGCTTGCTAACTATGGCTACACCTTC.

V and J are TRBV9 and TRBJ1-3; a weak D match, TRBD1 (5 bases). Trimming cost V 4 bases and J 0 bases, with 11 bases left between them. The CDR3 contains 15 residues. The germline V gene has CDR1 SGDLS and CDR2 YYNGEE. The CDR3 DNA reads as TGTGCCAGCAGCCCACAGGTAAACTCTGGAAACACCATATATTTT. Its translation is CASSPQVNSGNTIYF.

The CDR3 sequence is CASSSDTGQGPLHF. CDR3 in DNA: TGTGCCAGCAGCTCTGACACGGGACAGGGTCCCCTCCACTTT. The rearrangement uses TRBV5-4 and TRBJ1-6; 9 positions match TRBD1. The CDR3 totals 14 residues. After removal of 3 bases from V and 13 bases from J, the junction contained 8 bases not matched to a gene. The germline V gene has CDR1 SGHNT and CDR2 YYREEE (reference sequence).

As for this clone: Additional DNA sequences in this sample encode the identical CDR3. The CDR3 spells CASRDRGIQPQHF. DNA for the CDR3: TGTGCCAGCAGAGACAGGGGGATTCAGCCCCAGCATTTT. The chain has TRBV2 and TRBJ1-5, with 9 bases that match TRBD1. CDR3 size: 13 residues. Germline V gives CDR1 SNHLY, CDR2 FYNNEI. J lost 6 bases, V lost 6 bases, and 3 bases had no gene match.

The chain links TRBV29-1 to TRBJ1-3; maybe TRBD1 (5 bases). The CDR3 spans 13 residues. V lost 3 bases and J lost 4, with 10 bases in between. Germline assignment: CDR1 SQVTM and CDR2 ANQGSEA. The DNA for the CDR3 is TGCAGCGTTGACGAGGACACCGGAAACACCATATATTTT. Translating it yields CSVDEDTGNTIYF.

V usage is TRBV15 and J usage is TRBJ2-5, with TRBD2 as a possible D gene (6 bases). The CDR3 has 15 residues. The germline V gene encodes CDR1 LNHNV and CDR2 YYDKDF (reference sequence). Between the trimmed V and J ends, which lost 0 bases and 4 bases, there was a span of 12 bases. The CDR3 is CATSREGLARETQYF. The CDR3 coding sequence is TGTGCCACCAGCAGAGAGGGCCTAGCGAGAGAGACCCAGTACTTC. Looking up the rest from reference TRBV15 and TRBJ2-5 gives the full variable domain: DAMVIQNPRYQVTQFGKPVTLSCSQTLNHNVMYWYQQKSSQAPKLLFHYYDKDFNNEADTPDNFQSRRPNTSFCFLDIRSPGLGDTAMYLCATSREGLARETQYFGPGTRLLVL.

This clone was counted a few times. This chain connects TRBV28 to TRBJ1-1, with 7 bases aligning to TRBD1. The V and J ends lost 5 bases and 5 bases, in that order; junction bases with no gene match: 8. Per the germline V gene, CDR1 is MDHEN and CDR2 is SYDVKM. This CDR3 is built from 14 residues. The CDR3 bases are TGTGCCAGCAGTCCATTCAGGGGGAGAACTGAAGCTTTCTTT. Amino acids: CASSPFRGRTEAFF.

The CDR3 sequence is CASSPGWTSRYGYTF. The DNA of the CDR3 is TGTGCCAGCAGCCCGGGCTGGACATCTCGCTATGGCTACACCTTC. J is TRBJ1-2 and V is TRBV7-2; a weak D match, TRBD1 (5 bases). V gave up 5 bases and J gave up 4 bases, with 17 bases separating them. This CDR3 contains 15 residues. Germline V gives CDR1 SGHTA, CDR2 FQGNSA.

This clone came up once. The V call is TRBV4-1, the J call TRBJ2-7; 13 bases fit TRBD2. CDR3 length: 15 residues. V was pared by 2 bases and J by 6 bases, with 4 bases of the junction left unmatched. Germline assignment: CDR1 MGHRA and CDR2 YSYEKL. The CDR3 sequence is CASSQTGLAGPEQYF. DNA for the CDR3: TGCGCCAGCAGCCAAACGGGACTAGCGGGACCCGAGCAGTACTTC.

This clone was counted between two and nine times. V gene TRBV2 combines with J gene TRBJ2-2; tentatively, D is TRBD1 (6 bases). CDR1 is SNHLY, CDR2 FYNNEI, per germline. This CDR3 contains 15 residues. V dropped 6 bases and J dropped 4 bases, with 15 bases sitting between them. This CDR3 is CASSVDRFATGELFF. The CDR3 region has the DNA TGTGCCAGCAGCGTCGACAGGTTTGCCACCGGGGAGCTGTTTTTT.

The chain uses TRBV7-8 and TRBJ1-6; no firm D call. CDR1 is SGHVS and CDR2 is FQNEAQ in the germline V gene. The CDR3 spans 15 residues. Trimming shortened V by 7 bases and J by 7 bases, and 17 bases separated the two germline ends. For the CDR3, the DNA is TGTGCCAGCAATCTCTTCACCACAGACAATTCACCCCTCCACTTT. The encoded protein is CASNLFTTDNSPLHF.

This clone has just a few counts. The CDR3 DNA sequence: TGTGCCAGCAGCCCCATCCTGGGGGGGACACCGAACACCGGGGAGCTGTTTTTT. Its protein product is CASSPILGGTPNTGELFF. The V call is TRBV9, the J call TRBJ2-2; D is possibly TRBD2 (7 bases). CDR1 and CDR2 (germline): SGDLS, YYNGEE. V shed 4 bases and J shed 0 bases, with 19 bases lying between them. CDR3 length: 18 amino acids.